The 30 T cell receptor beta chains listed next were all sequenced from one sample in a study of identical twins. Each CDR3 protein is one row after TCRdb ran MiXCR on the 5' RACE reads. The sample has fewer than 250,000 distinct CDR3 sequences; roughly 10% are singletons. Material for sequencing was memory (CD45RO+) T cells sorted from blood. Receptors originate from a woman aged 18-29 years in good health.

This clonotype has a handful of counts. The chain joins TRBV7-2 to TRBJ2-3; D not certain. This CDR3 comprises 13 residues. Germline V gene data show CDR1 as SGHTA and CDR2 as FQGNSA. V lost 3 bases, J lost 6 bases, and 10 bases lay in between. The CDR3 loop is CASSFRRSDTQYF. In DNA form, the CDR3 reads TGTGCCAGCAGCTTCAGGCGCTCTGATACGCAGTATTTT.

This clonotype was observed at least ten times. CDR3 amino acids: CASSLVYPTYEQYF. Written as DNA, the CDR3 is TGTGCCAGCAGCTTAGTATACCCTACCTACGAGCAGTACTTC. The gene calls are TRBV7-2 and TRBJ2-7, with D hard to call. The CDR3 consists of 14 residues. Per germline, CDR1 SGHTA and CDR2 FQGNSA. The V end lost 1 base, the J end lost 2 bases, and 9 bases lay between the germline ends.

This clonotype was seen repeatedly, ten times or more. The rearrangement links TRBV5-1 to TRBJ2-2; D unresolved. Germline CDR1 reads SGHRS; CDR2 reads YFSETQ. Trimming cost V 4 bases and J 7 bases, with 11 bases left between them. CDR3 length equals 13 residues. The CDR3 nucleotides read TGCGCCAGCAGCCCCCGGACCTTCGGGGAGCTGTTTTTT. Amino acid sequence: CASSPRTFGELFF.

The chain links TRBV5-6 to TRBJ2-7; D tentatively reads TRBD1 or TRBD2 (5 bases each). The V gene lost 4 bases and the J gene lost 3 bases, with 14 bases spanning the gap. Germline assignment: CDR1 SGHDT and CDR2 YYEEEE. CDR3 length: 14 residues. The CDR3 here is CASSLPGPYYEQYF. CDR3 DNA: TGTGCCAGCAGCCTACCGGGGCCCTACTACGAGCAGTACTTC. Variable domain in full (rest from reference TRBV5-6 and TRBJ2-7): DAGVTQSPTHLIKTRGQQVTLRCSPKSGHDTVSWYQQALGQGPQFIFQYYEEEERQRGNFPDRFSGHQFPNYSSELNVNALLLGDSALYLCASSLPGPYYEQYFGPGTRLTVT.

This sequence joins TRBV7-9 and TRBJ1-6, with TRBD1 as a possible D gene (6 bases). V lost 1 base and J lost 10, with 11 bases in between. Germline V CDR1 and CDR2: SEHNR, FQNEAQ (reference sequence). The CDR3 covers 14 residues. This CDR3 is CASSLVAGQSPLHF. CDR3 in DNA: TGTGCCAGCAGCTTAGTGGCGGGACAATCACCCCTCCACTTT.

This chain joins TRBV6-5 and TRBJ1-4; no clear D. V gave up 6 bases and J gave up 5 bases, with 7 bases separating them. CDR3 length: 12 amino acids. Germline CDR1 MNHEY, CDR2 SVGAGI. DNA for the CDR3: TGTGCCAGCAGAGGTGCAAATGAAAAACTGTTTTTT. Residues: CASRGANEKLFF.

The V call is TRBV29-1, the J call TRBJ2-7; TRBD2 agrees at 10 bases. Germline assignment: CDR1 SQVTM and CDR2 ANQGSEA. J gave up 3 bases and V 7 bases, and 6 bases lay outside the gene matches. This CDR3 has 13 amino acids. The CDR3 region is CSASGRGVYEQYF. The CDR3 DNA sequence: TGCAGCGCCAGCGGGAGGGGGGTCTACGAGCAGTACTTC.

This clonotype was counted a few times. The V gene is TRBV10-3, the J gene TRBJ2-7; 7 bases agree with TRBD1. This CDR3 contains 13 residues. The V and J ends lost 4 bases and 1 base, in that order; junction bases with no gene match: 1. CDR1 and CDR2 (germline): ENHRY, SYGVKD. The CDR3 DNA is TGTGCCATCAGTGCAGGGGGATCCTACGAGCAGTACTTC. This codes for CAISAGGSYEQYF.

The chain couples TRBV14 to TRBJ2-7; tentative D call: TRBD1 (5 bases). The germline V gene has CDR1 SGHDN and CDR2 FVKESK. The length of the CDR3 is 15 residues. The V end was cut by 0 bases, the J end by 0 bases, with 9 bases between. CDR3 amino acids: CASSQDRVSSYEQYF. For the CDR3, the DNA is TGTGCCAGCAGCCAAGACAGGGTAAGCTCCTACGAGCAGTACTTC.

The V call is TRBV5-6, the J call TRBJ1-2; a possible D gene is TRBD1 (6 bases). Germline loops: CDR1 SGHDT, CDR2 YYEEEE. Trimming pared 6 bases from V and 3 bases from J, leaving 18 bases between. The CDR3 loop spans 15 amino acids. The CDR3 sequence is CASILTRGRYYGYTF. In nucleotides, the CDR3 is TGTGCCAGCATCCTCACACGGGGGCGGTACTATGGCTACACCTTC. Full variable domain (outside the CDR3, taken from reference TRBV5-6 and TRBJ1-2): DAGVTQSPTHLIKTRGQQVTLRCSPKSGHDTVSWYQQALGQGPQFIFQYYEEEERQRGNFPDRFSGHQFPNYSSELNVNALLLGDSALYLCASILTRGRYYGYTFGSGTRLTVV.

The V call is TRBV12-3 or TRBV12-4, the J call TRBJ1-1, with D possibly being TRBD1 (6 bases). Trimming left V 7 bases short and J 7 bases short, with 16 bases between. The CDR3 has 13 amino acids. CDR3 bases: TGTGCCAGCACCCTAAAACAGGGAGGTGAAGCTTTCTTT. Residues: CASTLKQGGEAFF.

This clonotype was detected only a few times. The CDR3 loop is CASSDRLAGRETQYF. CDR3 nucleotide sequence: TGTGCCAGCAGTGATCGACTAGCGGGGAGGGAGACCCAGTACTTC. This chain links TRBV7-9 with TRBJ2-5, with 11 bases aligning to TRBD2. V lost 6 bases to trimming and J lost 5 bases; unmatched junction nucleotides: 8. Per the germline V gene, CDR1 is SEHNR and CDR2 is FQNEAQ (reference sequence). This CDR3 has 15 residues.

This chain joins TRBV15 and TRBJ2-7; 10 bases line up with TRBD1. CDR3 length: 15 residues. CDR1 and CDR2 from the germline V gene are LNHNV and YYDKDF (reference sequence). After removal of 3 bases from V and 7 bases from J, the junction contained 9 bases not matched to a gene. As DNA, the CDR3 is TGTGCCACCAGCAGGAGACAGGGGGCTTCTGGGGAGCAGTACTTC. Translating it yields CATSRRQGASGEQYF.

V gene TRBV2 combines with J gene TRBJ2-5; D possibly corresponds to TRBD1 (6 bases). This CDR3 has 14 amino acids. The germline gives CDR1 SNHLY, CDR2 FYNNEI. V shed 6 bases and J shed 4 bases, with 15 bases lying between them. CDR3 amino acids: CASSQDSPPETQYF. Written as DNA, the CDR3 is TGTGCCAGCAGCCAGGACAGCCCCCCAGAGACCCAGTACTTC.

This clonotype was detected ten times or more. V gene TRBV5-5 combines with J gene TRBJ1-1, with 7 bases fitting TRBD1. Germline V gene data show CDR1 as SGHKS and CDR2 as YYEKEE (reference sequence). The trim removed 6 bases at V and 2 bases at J, leaving 13 bases unmatched. The CDR3 covers 16 residues. This chain's CDR3 is CASIPTGGTANTEAFF. CDR3 nucleotides: TGTGCCAGCATCCCGACCGGGGGGACAGCCAACACTGAAGCTTTCTTT.

This clonotype was found a few times. This chain links TRBV7-2 with TRBJ1-6; TRBD1 is a possible D gene (6 bases). Trimming took off 1 base at V and 5 bases at J, with 12 bases between the two ends. Germline-derived CDR1 and CDR2 are SGHTA and FQGNSA. The CDR3 totals 16 residues. The CDR3 DNA sequence: TGTGCCAGCAGCTTAGGTGGGACAAATAATAATTCACCCCTCCACTTT. Translating it yields CASSLGGTNNNSPLHF.

V gene TRBV6-5 combines with J gene TRBJ1-5; D gene uncertain. Germline CDR1 reads MNHEY; CDR2 reads SVGAGI. CDR3 length equals 17 residues. V was trimmed by 0 bases and J by 0 bases, leaving 12 bases between them. The CDR3 nucleotides are TGTGCCAGCAGTTACTCGAACTACGACGATAGCAATCAGCCCCAGCATTTT. This sequence encodes CASSYSNYDDSNQPQHF.

This clonotype was observed a few times. The chain is built from TRBV10-2 and TRBJ2-6; D remains unclear. Germline-derived CDR1 and CDR2 are WSHSY and SAAADI. The V end lost 6 bases, the J end lost 0 bases, and 9 bases lay between the germline ends. The CDR3 runs 15 residues. This CDR3 reads CASSDTGSGANVLTF. The CDR3, as DNA: TGCGCCAGCAGCGATACGGGCTCTGGGGCCAACGTCCTGACTTTC.

The chain is built from TRBV7-9 and TRBJ2-1; the match to TRBD2 covers 10 bases. CDR3 length: 15 residues. In germline, CDR1 is SEHNR, CDR2 FQNEAQ (reference sequence). J gave up 8 bases and V 5 bases, and 9 bases lay outside the gene matches. CDR3 region: CASSLQAGGLDEQFF. CDR3 DNA sequence: TGTGCCAGCAGCCTACAAGCGGGGGGGCTCGATGAGCAGTTCTTC.

This chain uses TRBV29-1 with TRBJ2-5; D perhaps matches TRBD1 (5 bases). Germline CDR1 and CDR2: SQVTM and ANQGSEA. V shed 1 base and J shed 5 bases, with 14 bases lying between them. This CDR3 region has 14 residues. Here the CDR3 DNA reads TGCAGCGTTGAAGGAAACAGGCCCGGGGAGACCCAGTACTTC. Translation: CSVEGNRPGETQYF.

The chain combines TRBV28 with TRBJ1-1; D call uncertain. Trimming removed 7 bases from V and 6 bases from J, with 18 bases in between. Germline CDR1 MDHEN, CDR2 SYDVKM. This CDR3 has 14 amino acids. The chain's CDR3 is CASNKIGDWAEAFF. DNA for the CDR3: TGTGCCAGCAATAAAATCGGGGATTGGGCTGAAGCTTTCTTT.

This clonotype was recorded a few times. The rearrangement uses TRBV6-2 or TRBV6-3 and TRBJ2-5, with 7 bases fitting TRBD1. J lost 5 bases, V lost 7 bases, and 7 bases had no gene match. The CDR3 has 13 residues. The germline V gene has CDR1 MNHEY and CDR2 SVGEGT. CDR3 region: CASKRQGPETQYF. The DNA for the CDR3 is TGTGCCAGCAAAAGACAGGGACCGGAGACCCAGTACTTC.

In its sample, this clonotype was seen many times. This sequence joins TRBV12-3 or TRBV12-4 and TRBJ2-3, with D perhaps TRBD1 or TRBD2 (6 bases each). Trimming removed 6 bases from V and 3 bases from J, with 16 bases in between. This CDR3 is built from 15 residues. The CDR3 DNA reads as TGTGCCAGCAGCCCCAACGGGGGCGGAACAGATACGCAGTATTTT. Its protein is CASSPNGGGTDTQYF.

The chain has TRBV29-1 and TRBJ2-7; D not certain. Germline V gene lookup returns CDR1 SQVTM and CDR2 ANQGSEA. The V end was cut by 5 bases, the J end by 3 bases, with 14 bases between. CDR3 length: 13 residues. The CDR3 bases are TGCAGCGTTTCGGAGAGGCAATTCTACGAGCAGTACTTC. Amino acids: CSVSERQFYEQYF.

The chain employs TRBV18 and TRBJ1-5, with 10 bases aligning to TRBD1. J lost 9 bases, V lost 5 bases, and 7 bases had no gene match. The V gene's germline CDR1 is KGHSH and CDR2 LQKENI. This CDR3 spans 14 amino acids. For the CDR3, the DNA is TGTGCCAGCTCAGCCGGACAGGGGGTAGGGCCCCAGCATTTT. Its protein product is CASSAGQGVGPQHF. Full variable domain (missing parts from reference TRBV18 and TRBJ1-5): NAGVMQNPRHLVRRRGQEARLRCSPMKGHSHVYWYRQLPEEGLKFMVYLQKENIIDESGMPKERFSAEFPKEGPSILRIQQVVRGDSAAYFCASSAGQGVGPQHFGDGTRLSIL.

This clonotype was observed many times. V usage is TRBV4-3 and J usage is TRBJ2-2, with unresolved D. The ends were cut back, 0 bases at V and 0 bases at J, with 8 bases in the middle. This CDR3 is built from 16 residues. Germline V gene lookup returns CDR1 LGHNA and CDR2 YSLEER. CDR3 residues: CASSQEWATNTGELFF. CDR3 DNA sequence: TGCGCCAGCAGCCAAGAATGGGCTACGAACACCGGGGAGCTGTTTTTT.

This clonotype was seen more than once but under ten times. The chain couples TRBV7-8 to TRBJ2-7; tentatively, D is TRBD1 (5 bases). V lost 1 base and J lost 4, with 11 bases in between. Germline CDR1 is SGHVS and CDR2 is FQNEAQ. The CDR3 loop spans 14 amino acids. The CDR3: CASSLGRVGYEQYF. Written as DNA, the CDR3 is TGTGCCAGCAGCTTAGGCAGGGTTGGGTACGAGCAGTACTTC.

This clonotype was detected a few times. The chain has TRBV5-5 and TRBJ2-7, with 10 positions matching TRBD1. Losses at the gene ends were 4 bases for V and 3 bases for J; bases not matched to a gene: 4. This CDR3 has 14 amino acids. In germline, CDR1 is SGHKS, CDR2 YYEKEE (reference sequence). In DNA form, the CDR3 reads TGTGCCAGCAGCCCCTGGACAGGGGGCTACGAGCAGTACTTC. Its protein is CASSPWTGGYEQYF. The whole variable domain, remainder taken from reference TRBV5-5 and TRBJ2-7, is DAGVTQSPTHLIKTRGQQVTLRCSPISGHKSVSWYQQVLGQGPQFIFQYYEKEERGRGNFPDRFSARQFPNYSSELNVNALLLGDSALYLCASSPWTGGYEQYFGPGTRLTVT.

This clonotype turned up a few times. The rearrangement joins TRBV25-1 to TRBJ2-5; TRBD1 matches 7 bases. The ends lost 4 bases at V and 9 bases at J; junction bases unmatched: 5. Germline loops: CDR1 MGHDK, CDR2 SYGVNS. The length of the CDR3 is 12 residues. The CDR3: CASSALTGPQYF. The DNA of the CDR3 is TGTGCCAGCAGTGCGTTGACAGGGCCCCAGTACTTC. Combining the CDR3 with reference TRBV25-1 and TRBJ2-5 gives the whole variable domain EADIYQTPRYLVIGTGKKITLECSQTMGHDKMYWYQQDPGMELHLIHYSYGVNSTEKGDLSSESTVSRIRTEHFPLTLESARPSHTSQYLCASSALTGPQYFGPGTRLLVL.

In its sample, this clonotype was seen a few times. The rearrangement links TRBV20-1 to TRBJ1-1; no reliable D call. Germline loops: CDR1 DFQATT, CDR2 SNEGSKA (reference sequence). Trimming took 6 bases from V and 0 from J, leaving 11 bases between them. CDR3 length: 13 residues. The DNA for the CDR3 is TGCAGTGCCGATTTAATAATGAACACTGAAGCTTTCTTT. Translation: CSADLIMNTEAFF.